Each of the 24 T cell receptor beta chains below was sequenced from the same sample in a study of CD8+CD57+ T cells in acquired aplastic anemia. Patients sequenced had flow cytometry evidence of CD8+CD57+ cell expansion. The TCR beta profiling, which covered VDJ combination and CDR3 sequence, was carried out using genomic DNA as the template. TCRdb fed the reads into MiXCR, producing one record per CDR3 protein. Of around 430,000 distinct CDR3 sequences in the sample, approximately 32% were seen once. The sample consisted of sorted CD4+, CD8+, or CD8+CD57+ T cells (not recorded which) from PBMCs. These receptor sequences come from a human donor with aplastic anemia.

Comment on this clonotype: This sequence may be a read error, since a much larger clone differs from it by one base. The chain uses TRBV7-2 and TRBJ1-2; D is uncertain. The CDR3 totals 14 residues. V was shortened by 4 bases and J by 6 bases, with 15 bases between the two germline ends. Germline V CDR1 and CDR2: SGHTA, FQGNSA. This chain's CDR3 is CASSSSRVVDGYTF. The CDR3 DNA reads as TGTGCCAGCAGCTCCTCAAGGGTGGTGGATGGCTACACCTTC.

The V gene is TRBV20-1, the J gene TRBJ2-7; the match to TRBD2 covers 7 bases. The CDR3 covers 14 residues. Germline values: CDR1 DFQATT, CDR2 SNEGSKA (reference sequence). V shed 4 bases, J shed 5 bases, and the junction held 11 bases outside the gene matches. The chain's CDR3 is CSANRPGRTHEQYF. The CDR3 DNA follows: TGCAGTGCTAACCGTCCCGGGAGGACCCACGAGCAGTACTTC.

V usage is TRBV15 and J usage is TRBJ1-3; D is undetermined. CDR1 is LNHNV, CDR2 YYDKDF, per germline (reference sequence). The V end lost 1 base, the J end lost 7 bases, and 14 bases lay between the germline ends. CDR3 size: 15 residues. The CDR3 region is CATSRAGMAGNTIYF. CDR3 bases: TGTGCCACCAGCAGAGCCGGGATGGCAGGCAACACCATATATTTT.

This clonotype showed up many times. The chain carries TRBV7-3 and TRBJ2-7, with D perhaps matching TRBD1 or TRBD2 (5 bases each). The CDR3 extends over 15 amino acids. The germline V gene has CDR1 SGHTA and CDR2 FQGTGA. V was cut by 1 base and J by 4 bases, with 14 bases left in between. The chain's CDR3 is CASSLNPGADYEQYF. CDR3 coding DNA: TGTGCCAGCAGCTTAAATCCCGGGGCGGATTACGAGCAGTACTTC.

This clonotype was found many times. The chain has TRBV6-1 and TRBJ2-7; 12 nucleotides align to TRBD1. The trim removed 10 bases at V and 6 bases at J, leaving 4 bases unmatched. Germline CDR1 MNHNS, CDR2 SASEGT. The CDR3 is 12 amino acids. The CDR3 bases are TGTGCCACGGGACAGGGGGCGGGCGAGCAGTACTTC. This translates into CATGQGAGEQYF.

The V and J genes are TRBV7-9 and TRBJ2-5; TRBD2 matches 9 bases. The end of the DNA is better explained by TRBJ2-1, so the J call may be wrong. The CDR3 consists of 15 residues. Germline CDR1 is SEHNR and CDR2 is FQNEAQ (reference sequence). The CDR3 spells CASGQGLAGLYEQFF. CDR3 coding DNA: TGTGCCAGCGGCCAGGGGCTAGCGGGATTGTATGAGCAGTTCTTC.

The V call is TRBV20-1, the J call TRBJ2-3; TRBD2 matches at 14 bases. This CDR3 contains 17 residues. The V gene's germline CDR1 is DFQATT and CDR2 SNEGSKA (reference sequence). V shed 5 bases and J 1 base; nucleotides not matched to a gene: 8. CDR3 amino acids: CSASGLAGAGGTDTQYF. The CDR3 nucleotides are TGCAGTGCTTCGGGACTAGCGGGGGCCGGGGGCACAGATACGCAGTATTTT.

The gene calls are TRBV20-1 and TRBJ2-3; no reliable D call. V was cut by 6 bases and J by 3 bases, with 7 bases left in between. The CDR3 runs 11 residues. Germline values: CDR1 DFQATT, CDR2 SNEGSKA (reference sequence). The CDR3 sequence is CSAKRTDTQYF. The CDR3 DNA reads as TGCAGTGCCAAGAGGACAGATACGCAGTATTTT.

For the CDR3, the DNA is TGTGCCAGTAGTAGGGGCGGGAGGAACACTGAAGCTTTCTTT. The encoded protein is CASSRGGRNTEAFF. J is TRBJ1-1 and V is TRBV19, with TRBD1 as a possible D gene (5 bases). V was trimmed by 4 bases and J by 1 base, leaving 10 bases between them. The CDR3 length is 14 residues. Germline loops: CDR1 LNHDA, CDR2 SQIVND (reference sequence).

The chain is built from TRBV2 and TRBJ2-7; D gene uncertain. The CDR3 runs to 10 residues. The germline CDR1 and CDR2 sequences are SNHLY and FYNNEI. Deletions cut 6 bases from V and 7 bases from J, with 7 bases between. The CDR3 DNA sequence: TGTGCCAGCAGGAGAAGAGAGCAGTACTTC. It encodes CASRRREQYF.

This clonotype came up many times. The V gene is TRBV19, the J gene TRBJ1-1, with D possibly matching TRBD1 (5 bases). The CDR3 is 17 residues long. V dropped 3 bases and J dropped 1 base, with 18 bases sitting between them. Germline-derived CDR1 and CDR2 are LNHDA and SQIVND (reference sequence). The CDR3 loop is CASSMRGRASTNTEAFF. The DNA of the CDR3 is TGTGCCAGTAGTATGCGTGGCAGGGCCAGTACGAACACTGAAGCTTTCTTT.

In this sample, this clonotype turned up a few times. The J gene is TRBJ2-7, the V gene TRBV3-1, with D maybe TRBD2 (6 bases). The CDR3 loop spans 15 amino acids. Trimming left V 0 bases short and J 6 bases short, with 15 bases between. Germline V lookup: CDR1 LGHDT, CDR2 YNNKEL (reference sequence). The CDR3 DNA reads as TGTGCCAGCAGCCAAGATATAGCTAGCGTTTCCGAGCAGTACTTC. Amino acid sequence: CASSQDIASVSEQYF.

The rearrangement joins TRBV2 to TRBJ2-7, with D possibly matching TRBD2 (7 bases). Trimming took off 3 bases at V and 3 bases at J, with 12 bases between the two ends. This CDR3 is 14 amino acids long. Germline values: CDR1 SNHLY, CDR2 FYNNEI. The CDR3 sequence: CASSEGGAYYEQYF. CDR3 DNA sequence: TGTGCCAGCAGTGAGGGGGGGGCTTACTACGAGCAGTACTTC.

The CDR3 region is CASSDPGALDSPLHF. DNA for the CDR3: TGTGCCAGCAGTGACCCAGGGGCACTCGATTCACCCCTCCACTTT. The chain links TRBV25-1 to TRBJ1-6; D is possibly TRBD1 (6 bases). V lost 3 bases to trimming and J lost 8 bases, with 14 bases between them. Germline CDR1 MGHDK, CDR2 SYGVNS. The CDR3 runs 15 residues.

CDR3 sequence reads: CASSQGGGSPYEQYF. For the CDR3, the DNA is TGTGCCAGCAGCCAAGGGGGGGGAAGCCCCTACGAGCAGTACTTC. J is TRBJ2-7 and V is TRBV3-1; 7 bases fit TRBD2. J was trimmed by 2 bases and V by 1 base; bases with no gene match: 5. CDR3 length equals 15 residues. The germline gives CDR1 LGHDT, CDR2 YNNKEL (reference sequence).

Here the CDR3 DNA reads TGCAGTGCAGGGACTAGCGGGCGCCAAGAGACCCAGTACTTC. Translated: CSAGTSGRQETQYF. V usage is TRBV20-1 and J usage is TRBJ2-5, with 12 bases aligning to TRBD2. V shed 6 bases and J 1 base; nucleotides not matched to a gene: 3. Germline V gives CDR1 DFQATT, CDR2 SNEGSKA (reference sequence). The CDR3 totals 14 residues.

This clonotype was found many times. This chain joins TRBV20-1 and TRBJ2-7; D is perhaps TRBD1 (6 bases). CDR3 length: 11 amino acids. V lost 5 bases and J 4 bases, leaving 9 bases between the germline ends. CDR1 is DFQATT and CDR2 is SNEGSKA in the germline V gene (reference sequence). Here the CDR3 DNA reads TGCAGTGCTCCCAGGGGTTACGAGCAGTACTTC. Translation gives CSAPRGYEQYF.

This clonotype has at least ten counts. The chain combines TRBV7-8 with TRBJ1-5, with D possibly matching TRBD1 (5 bases). CDR1 is SGHVS and CDR2 is FQNEAQ in the germline V gene. Trimming removed 2 bases at V and 6 bases at J, with 8 bases between. The CDR3 runs to 13 residues. This chain's CDR3 is CASSLRGIQPQHF. Here the CDR3 DNA reads TGTGCCAGCAGCTTAAGGGGTATTCAGCCCCAGCATTTT. Full variable domain (remainder filled in from reference TRBV7-8 and TRBJ1-5): GAGVSQSPRYKVAKRGQDVALRCDPISGHVSLFWYQQALGQGPEFLTYFQNEAQLDKSGLPSDRFFAERPEGSVSTLKIQRTQQEDSAVYLCASSLRGIQPQHFGDGTRLSIL.

V is TRBV6-1 and J is TRBJ1-5; D is possibly TRBD1 (5 bases). Germline V lookup: CDR1 MNHNS, CDR2 SASEGT. V was clipped by 5 bases and J by 3 bases, with 14 bases between them. The CDR3 runs to 15 residues. The CDR3 protein is CASSQQDGYNQPQHF. The CDR3 DNA reads TGTGCCAGCAGTCAACAGGACGGGTACAATCAGCCCCAGCATTTT.

This clonotype was detected once. The genes are TRBV4-3 and TRBJ2-7, with 9 nucleotides matching TRBD1. The CDR3 is 14 residues long. Trimming removed 5 bases from V and 6 bases from J; junction bases left unmatched: 8. Germline V gene data show CDR1 as LGHNA and CDR2 as YSLEER. The CDR3 loop reads CASSLGQGSSEQYF. CDR3 coding DNA: TGCGCCAGCAGCTTGGGACAGGGTTCGAGCGAGCAGTACTTC.

The rearrangement links TRBV14 to TRBJ2-5; D call uncertain. The germline V gene has CDR1 SGHDN and CDR2 FVKESK. V was pared by 11 bases and J by 4 bases, with 17 bases between. There are 13 residues in the CDR3. CDR3 amino acids: CAWSVDRVETQYF. The CDR3 DNA reads as TGTGCCTGGAGTGTAGATCGGGTAGAGACCCAGTACTTC.

In this sample, this clonotype turned up once. A read error is likely, as this CDR3 ends without the conserved phenylalanine or tryptophan. The DNA is left out, because the CDR3 cannot be placed on it with certainty; the CDR3 is given as TCRdb lists it. The chain has TRBV19 and TRBJ2-3; the table's D gene call, TRBD1, was not cross checked with the DNA. Germline CDR1 is LNHDA and CDR2 is SQIVND (reference sequence). Including both end residues, the CDR3 is 10 amino acids long. This chain's CDR3 is CASSVPGRIY.

The chain carries TRBV15 and TRBJ1-5; no clear D gene. V dropped 1 base and J dropped 7 bases, with 23 bases sitting between them. The germline V gene has CDR1 LNHNV and CDR2 YYDKDF (reference sequence). The CDR3 is 18 amino acids. DNA for the CDR3: TGTGCCACCAGCAGAGGAGATGAAGATGGGCCCCTTGAGCAGCCCCAGCATTTT. As protein: CATSRGDEDGPLEQPQHF.

This clonotype was counted ten times or more. The V gene is TRBV20-1, the J gene TRBJ1-2; D possibly corresponds to TRBD1 (5 bases). Per the germline V gene, CDR1 is DFQATT and CDR2 is SNEGSKA (reference sequence). The CDR3 extends over 12 amino acids. The V and J ends lost 3 bases and 5 bases respectively, with 10 bases between them. The CDR3 loop is CSASRGAYGYTF. The CDR3 nucleotides are TGCAGTGCTAGTAGGGGCGCGTATGGCTACACCTTC.